This is a list of T cell receptor beta chains from one sample in a study of early T cells in non-severe SARS-CoV-2 infection. MiXCR was run by TCRdb on the 5' RACE reads, yielding one entry per CDR3 protein. This repertoire shows nearly 70,000 distinct CDR3 sequences, 3.5% to 6% found once; its top ten account for roughly 3.6%. The sequenced sample was whole blood, obtained at baseline. These receptors all come from an adult who was a healthcare worker with PCR-confirmed SARS-CoV-2 infection or an uninfected control (not recorded which). The donor label of this sample is uncertain. Each CDR3 is given with its conserved first and last residue. Each record gives: V gene, clone size, D gene, J gene, CDR3 DNA, CDR3 protein. D genes are given only for firm matches. Expanded clones get a size class; other rows say once, few or many, or leave the size out.

>TRBV12-3/TRBV12-4|many|-|TRBJ1-1
TGTGCCAGCCTGAGAGGCAGGGACCCTGAAGCTTTCTTT
CASLRGRDPEAFF
>TRBV3-1|-|-|TRBJ2-7
TGTGCCAGCAGCCCCCCCATAGGGAGCGGCACCTACGAGCAGTACTTC
CASSPPIGSGTYEQYF
>TRBV24-1|-|TRBD2|TRBJ2-1
TGTGCCACCAGTGACCGGTACTCTAGCGGGTCCTACAATGAGCAGTTCTTC
CATSDRYSSGSYNEQFF
>TRBV28|-|-|TRBJ2-5
TGTGCCAGCTCATCACAGTTGGAGACCCAGTACTTC
CASSSQLETQYF
>TRBV7-9|many|-|TRBJ2-5
TGTGCCAGCAGGTCCGCAGCAGAAGAGACCCAGTACTTC
CASRSAAEETQYF
>TRBV11-2|many|-|TRBJ2-1
TGTGCCAGCAGCTCCGTGGGTTATTATCCGTTCTTC
CASSSVGYYPFF
>TRBV25-1|-|TRBD1|TRBJ1-3
TGTGCCAGCAGACAGGGGGACACCATATATTTT
CASRQGDTIYF
>TRBV2|few|-|TRBJ2-1
TGCGCTCGGGGTGGAGATGAGCAGTTCTTC
CARGGDEQFF
>TRBV20-1|-|TRBD1|TRBJ2-5
TGCAGTGCTAGAGACCCCGGAACAGGGGCCAAAGAGACCCAGTACTTC
CSARDPGTGAKETQYF
>TRBV19|few|TRBD2|TRBJ2-7
TGTGCCAGTAGTACCGGACTAGCGGGAGGGGTGTACGAGCAGTACTTC
CASSTGLAGGVYEQYF
>TRBV4-2|few|TRBD1|TRBJ1-2
TGTGCCAGCAGCCAAGGGCAGGGGGCCCCAGCTAACTATGGCTACACCTTC
CASSQGQGAPANYGYTF
>TRBV18|-|-|TRBJ2-2
TGTGCCAGCTCACCACCCTGGGGTACGAACACCGGGGAGCTGTTTTTT
CASSPPWGTNTGELFF
>TRBV5-1|many|-|TRBJ2-1
TGCGCCAGCGCAAAAGATGGAGGGTTCGGTATCTACAATGAGCAGTTCTTC
CASAKDGGFGIYNEQFF
>TRBV28|many|-|TRBJ2-7
TGTGCCAGCAACCCCTTAGGAGGGCAGGGGGCCTACGAGCAGTACTTC
CASNPLGGQGAYEQYF
>TRBV7-7|few|TRBD2|TRBJ2-1
TGTGCTAGCAGCTTCGGCGGGGGTAACAATGAGCAGTTCTTC
CASSFGGGNNEQFF
>TRBV20-1|-|-|TRBJ2-7
TGCAGTGCTAGAGAGGGCAGGTACAGCTCCTACGAGCAGTACTTC
CSAREGRYSSYEQYF
>TRBV28|few|-|TRBJ2-7
TGTGCCAGCACATCCCGCGGGACTCTCGCCTACGAGCAGTACTTC
CASTSRGTLAYEQYF
>TRBV29-1|many|TRBD1|TRBJ1-2
TGCAGCGTTCGACAGGGGGACTATGGCTACACCTTC
CSVRQGDYGYTF
>TRBV7-9|few|-|TRBJ2-7
TGTGCCAGCAGCTTGGGGTCGACGGGGCTTTGGGAGCAGTACTTC
CASSLGSTGLWEQYF
>TRBV20-1|many|-|TRBJ1-1
TGCAGTGCTAGAGGCAGGGTCCTAATAGACACTGAAGCTTTCTTT
CSARGRVLIDTEAFF
>TRBV27|many|TRBD1|TRBJ2-7
TGTGCCAGCACCAAATCCGGGACAGGGGGTTACGAGCAGTACTTC
CASTKSGTGGYEQYF
>TRBV28|-|TRBD2|TRBJ2-2
TGTGCCAGCAGTTTGCGGGAGACGAACACCGGGGAGCTGTTTTTT
CASSLRETNTGELFF
>TRBV7-9|many|-|TRBJ1-2
TGTGCCAGCAGCCAAAACCCACGGGCCCTCCCTGGCTACACCTTC
CASSQNPRALPGYTF
>TRBV12-3/TRBV12-4|many|-|TRBJ1-1
TGTGCCAGCAGTTTTGGAGGTTTGGACACTGAAGCTTTCTTT
CASSFGGLDTEAFF
>TRBV7-9|many|TRBD1|TRBJ2-7
TGTGCCAGCAGCTCGGCCGGGACAGGGTACGACGAGCAGTACTTC
CASSSAGTGYDEQYF
>TRBV11-2|many|TRBD2|TRBJ2-5
TGTGCCAGCAGCTCCTGGACTAGGAAAGAGACCCAGTACTTC
CASSSWTRKETQYF
>TRBV3-1|-|-|TRBJ2-1
TGTGCCAGCAGCTGGTACAAGAGGGACAATGAGCAGTTCTTC
CASSWYKRDNEQFF
>TRBV27|many|-|TRBJ2-2
TGTGCCAGCAGTTTACAGACGGGGGCGAACACCGGGGAGCTGTTTTTT
CASSLQTGANTGELFF
>TRBV20-1|many|-|TRBJ2-1
TGCAGTGCCCAGGGCCCCCGGATTGAGTTCTTC
CSAQGPRIEFF
>TRBV6-2/TRBV6-3|many|-|TRBJ2-1
TGTGCCAGCAGTAGGAGGGGCCTTGAGCAGTTCTTC
CASSRRGLEQFF
>TRBV7-2|-|-|TRBJ2-4
TGTGCCAGCAGCTCCCGACAGGGAGGGGTGTTTGTAGGCAAAAACATTCAGTACTTC
CASSSRQGGVFVGKNIQYF
>TRBV4-3|many|TRBD2|TRBJ2-1
TGCGCCAGCAGCCAAACTAGCGGGGGGCCTCAGTTCTTC
CASSQTSGGPQFF
>TRBV7-2|many|-|TRBJ1-2
TGTGCCAGCAGCTTAGGCTACAGCAGCTTAGGCTACACCTTC
CASSLGYSSLGYTF
>TRBV29-1|-|-|TRBJ2-1
TGCGCACTGCCCTTGAACAATGAGCAGTTCTTC
CALPLNNEQFF
>TRBV11-3|many|TRBD2|TRBJ2-3
TGTGCCAGCAGCTCCGCCACCCTGGCGGGGGGGCAAGGGGATACGCAGTATTTT
CASSSATLAGGQGDTQYF
>TRBV10-3|-|-|TRBJ1-5
TGTGCCATCAGAGGTGCTAGGGGGGATCAGCCCCAGCATTTT
CAIRGARGDQPQHF
>TRBV20-1|many|-|TRBJ2-2
TGCAGTGCTAGACCCGGACGGCCCGGGGAGCTGTTTTTT
CSARPGRPGELFF
>TRBV19|many|-|TRBJ1-4
TGTGCCAGTAGTATTCCAAGGATCCGACAGCCTGCAACTAATGAAAAACTGTTTTTT
CASSIPRIRQPATNEKLFF
>TRBV7-4|few|-|TRBJ2-3
TGTGCCAGCAGTAGGCCTGCAGGGGAGAGGGCAGATACGCAGTATTTT
CASSRPAGERADTQYF
>TRBV5-1|few|-|TRBJ2-4
TGCGCCAGCAGTCCTCGGGACACCTTTTTAGCCAAAAACATTCAGTACTTC
CASSPRDTFLAKNIQYF
>TRBV18|few|-|TRBJ2-5
TGTGCCAGCTCACCAGCCCCCCGGTCGGCCCAAGAGACCCAGTACTTC
CASSPAPRSAQETQYF
>TRBV7-6|many|TRBD1|TRBJ2-7
TGTGCCAGCAGCTCCGCTGGGACAGCGAGGGAGCAGTACTTC
CASSSAGTAREQYF
>TRBV12-3/TRBV12-4|many|-|TRBJ2-4
TGTGCCAGCAGTTTAGATCTGGGGGGTAACATTCAGTACTTC
CASSLDLGGNIQYF
>TRBV5-4|many|TRBD1|TRBJ2-5
TGTGCCAGCAGCCTAGGACAGGGTCTAATCGAGACCCAGTACTTC
CASSLGQGLIETQYF
>TRBV28|many|TRBD2|TRBJ2-5
TGTGCCAGCAGTCCCCAGCTAGCGGGACTCCAAGAGACCCAGTACTTC
CASSPQLAGLQETQYF
>TRBV5-1|-|-|TRBJ1-3
TGCGCCAGCAGCTTGGAGGGCACAAGACAATCTGAAAACACCATATATTTT
CASSLEGTRQSENTIYF